This T cell receptor beta chain was sequenced in a study of shared clonotypes between healthy human individuals (dated by TCRdb to about 2020). Some background on the complete study: The cohort included three men and a couple of women between 18 and 49 years of age. Per donor, leukapheresis produced somewhere between about 0.85 and 8.9 billion PBMCs. For each donor, three plates each were used for CD4 naive and CD4 memory, two plates were used for CD8 naive, and one plate was used for CD8 memory. Libraries were prepared and TCR repertoires were sequenced by different laboratories using diverse techniques, in order to increase sequencing depth and limit assay-specific biases. To estimate repertoire size and how much clonotypes are shared between individuals, the study performed deep sequencing of blood TCR repertoires from 4 to 6 healthy adults. Broad study findings and their caveats: Even with the large sequencing depth, rarefaction of the sorted-subset datasets indicated that sequencing was incomplete. When several donors were compared, the shared fraction of clonotypes was about 5.2% for naive CD4, roughly 3.3% for naive CD8, more than 2% for memory CD4, and under 0.5% for memory CD8. Estimated clonotype richness was generally larger for naive than for memory subsets. The small number of donors limited the genetic and exposure-history diversity represented. Pairwise subsampling led to the expectation that sequencing depth would affect the degree of clonotype sharing among donors. Sampling was restricted to blood, and TCR repertoires in tissue are likely to differ from TCR repertoires in blood. Compared with non-shared clonotypes, the clonotypes found in all four sorted-subset donors had higher generation probabilities.

After removal of 2 bases from V and 5 bases from J, the junction retains 5 bases not matched to a gene. Reading the germline V gene gives CDR1 SGDLS and CDR2 YYNGEE. The CDR3 contains 14 residues, cysteine and phenylalanine counted. The kept DNA is CDR3 alone, 42 bases in frame from the first base. Using the deep immunoSEQ assay, TCR CDR3 regions were amplified from genomic DNA by multiplex PCR. Extracted genomic DNA from each cell subset was distributed evenly across all wells of several immunoSEQ 96-well plates, and each plate was treated as a replicate. For sorted subsets, each replicate PCR was loaded with 150 to 250 ng genomic DNA, equivalent to some 31,000 T cell genomes. The purified libraries were quantified using a Qubit 3.0 fluorometer, sized with a Bioanalyzer 2100, and then quantified again using the KAPA Library Quantification kit. Each immunoSEQ 96-well plate was sequenced on its own single-read 150-cycle Illumina NextSeq 550 flow cell. As for the authors' bioinformatics: The immunoSEQ output contained only junctional sequences without quality scores, so filtering could not match that applied to full-length reads. Sequences were annotated with PyIR, a Python wrapper for IgBLAST v1.9, and V/J genes and CDR3 were assigned using IMGT germline references. Reads with weak V/J assignments (E-value above 1e-6), missing CDR3, stop codons, out-of-frame junctions, or ambiguous translated residues were removed. V3J clonotypes were defined as sequences sharing the same inferred V gene, J gene, and CDR3 amino acid sequence. The percentage overlap between two repertoires was calculated by dividing the number of shared unique clonotypes by the size of the smaller repertoire. RTK rarefaction, the Chao1 estimator, and Recon v2.1 estimates of unobserved clonotypes were used to assess repertoire richness. OLGA was used to compute generation probabilities for all TCRbeta clonotypes that the gDNA method yielded from a few donors. TCRdb obtained this table from immuneACCESS and retained in-frame rearrangements with V and J assigned. These tables miss some clones; where compared with another copy, unresolved V genes account for less than half of the shortfall, and the remainder is unexplained. The V and J calls and clone size were taken over from that table, and D and trimming were inferred from the DNA. A total of roughly 2,500,000 clones appear in this sample, more than 85% of them only once. The top ten clones comprise more than 0.35% of the sample.

To note about this clone: This receptor's antigen is unknown. Within one base of it there is no much larger clone, and no base qualities were kept.

Healthy HIV-negative adults with no recently reported acute infections or vaccinations were included as donors. Every donor was a Caucasian adult living in Nashville, Tennessee, USA. CD4+ T cells were enriched by magnetic negative selection, after which naive cells were positively selected on CD45RA and the negative fraction was taken as the memory subset. After blood collection by leukapheresis, PBMCs were isolated using Ficoll-Histopaque density gradient centrifugation and then cryopreserved in the vapor phase of liquid nitrogen. Purity and quantity of every magnetically sorted T cell population were checked by analytical flow cytometry. Each sorted fraction had its genomic DNA isolated and then quantified by UV absorbance on a Nanodrop 2000c.

The material sequenced was naive CD4+ T cells from PBMCs. This specimen's cell subset or site label, per the study, means: CD45RA+ positively selected. Rearrangement joined TRBV9 to TRBJ2-5, with 8 middle bases fitting TRBD1. This TCR was recovered from a man between 18 and 35 years old in good health. Some clones in this sample may be carry-over from other donors' samples. The CDR3 protein is CASSVRTGWETQYF. The base sequence is TGTGCCAGCAGCGTGAGGACAGGGTGGGAGACCCAGTACTTC.